What follows describes a single T cell receptor beta chain. No antigen is known for it. The data were produced by immunoSEQ multiplex PCR, yet TCRdb's version contains in-frame clones alone and is incomplete. The sample yields over 25,000 clones, around 90% seen once. This sample is drawn from a study of T cells in localized non-small cell lung cancer. The ends were cut back, 1 base at V and 0 bases at J, with 8 bases in the middle. Germline V lookup: CDR1 SGHTA, CDR2 FQGNSA. CDR3 length equals 15 residues. Study results and caveats: The study linked higher blood T cell density to longer overall survival. A single tumor region was sequenced, leaving heterogeneity possible.

Sequenced here: peripheral blood, sampled before any cancer treatment. The clonotype originates from a woman aged 40 to 75 with stage I lung adenocarcinoma. V and J are TRBV7-2 and TRBJ2-3, with D possibly TRBD1 on 5 matching bases. Written as DNA, the CDR3 is TGTGCCAGCAGCTTAGGGACACTCAGCACAGATACGCAGTATTTT. Its translation is CASSLGTLSTDTQYF.